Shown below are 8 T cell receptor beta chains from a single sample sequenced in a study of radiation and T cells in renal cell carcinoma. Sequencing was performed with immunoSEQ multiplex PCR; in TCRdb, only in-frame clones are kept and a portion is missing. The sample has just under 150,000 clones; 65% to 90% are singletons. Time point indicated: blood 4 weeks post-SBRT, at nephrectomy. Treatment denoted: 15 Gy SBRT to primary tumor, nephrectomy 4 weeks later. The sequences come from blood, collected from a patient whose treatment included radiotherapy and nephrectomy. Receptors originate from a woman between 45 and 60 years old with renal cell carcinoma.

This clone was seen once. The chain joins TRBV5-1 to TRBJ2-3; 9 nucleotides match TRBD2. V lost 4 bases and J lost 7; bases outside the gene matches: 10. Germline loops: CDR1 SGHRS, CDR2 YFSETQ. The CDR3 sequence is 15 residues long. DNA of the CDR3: TGCGCCAGCAGCCCCCCCAGCGGGGGGTTAAATACGCAGTATTTT. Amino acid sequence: CASSPPSGGLNTQYF.

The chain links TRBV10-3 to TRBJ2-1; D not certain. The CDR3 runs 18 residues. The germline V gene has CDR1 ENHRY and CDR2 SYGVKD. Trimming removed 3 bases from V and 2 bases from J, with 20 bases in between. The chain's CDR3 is CAISERNSGDFTYNEQFF. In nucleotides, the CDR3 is TGTGCCATCAGTGAAAGGAATAGTGGTGATTTTACCTACAATGAGCAGTTCTTC.

The CDR3 bases are TGTGCCAGCAGCTTAGATGGGGGGCGCGGCCAAGAGACCCAGTACTTC. Its translation is CASSLDGGRGQETQYF. The rearrangement links TRBV11-1 to TRBJ2-5; the D gene could be TRBD1 or TRBD2 (6 bases each). V was cut by 1 base and J by 1 base, with 13 bases left in between. CDR1 is SGHAT and CDR2 is FQDESV in the germline V gene (reference sequence). The CDR3 consists of 16 residues. Filled out from reference TRBV11-1 and TRBJ2-5, the complete variable domain reads EAEVAQSPRYKITEKSQAVAFWCDPISGHATLYWYRQILGQGPELLVQFQDESVVDDSQLPKDRFSAERLKGVDSTLKIQPAELGDSAMYLCASSLDGGRGQETQYFGPGTRLLVL.

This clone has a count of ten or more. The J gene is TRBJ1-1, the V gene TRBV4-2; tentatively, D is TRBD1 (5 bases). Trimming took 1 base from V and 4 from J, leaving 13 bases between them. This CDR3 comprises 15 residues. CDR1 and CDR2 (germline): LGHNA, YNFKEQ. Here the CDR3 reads CASSQGRGDGTEAFF. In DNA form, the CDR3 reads TGTGCCAGCAGCCAAGGAAGGGGTGACGGCACTGAAGCTTTCTTT.

The CDR3 reads CAGEGGFSYNSPLHF. As DNA, the CDR3 is TGTGCCGGCGAGGGGGGCTTCTCCTATAATTCACCCCTCCACTTT. V gene TRBV30 combines with J gene TRBJ1-6, with a weak D call TRBD1 (6 bases). Germline CDR1 GTSNPN, CDR2 SVGIG (reference sequence). CDR3 length: 15 amino acids. Trimming stripped 8 bases from V and 0 bases from J, with 14 bases between. The full variable domain, completed using reference TRBV30 and TRBJ1-6, is SQTIHQWPATLVQPVGSPLSLECTVEGTSNPNLYWYRQAAGRGLQLLFYSVGIGQISSEVPQNLSASRPQDRQFILSSKKLLLSDSGFYLCAGEGGFSYNSPLHFGNGTRLTVT.

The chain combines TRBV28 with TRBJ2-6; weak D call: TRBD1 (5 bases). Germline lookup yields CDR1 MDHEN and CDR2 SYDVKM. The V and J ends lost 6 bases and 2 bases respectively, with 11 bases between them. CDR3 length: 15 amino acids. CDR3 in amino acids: CASSRVGAGANVLTF. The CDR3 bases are TGTGCCAGCAGCCGCGTAGGGGCTGGGGCCAACGTCCTGACTTTC. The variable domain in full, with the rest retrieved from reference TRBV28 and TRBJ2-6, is DVKVTQSSRYLVKRTGEKVFLECVQDMDHENMFWYRQDPGLGLRLIYFSYDVKMKEKGDIPEGYSVSREKKERFSLILESASTNQTSMYLCASSRVGAGANVLTFGAGSRLTVL.

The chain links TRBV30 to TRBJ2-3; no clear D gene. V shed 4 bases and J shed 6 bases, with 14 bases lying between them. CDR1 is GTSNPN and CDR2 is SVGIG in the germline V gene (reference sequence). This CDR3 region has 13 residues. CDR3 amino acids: CAWTLNFGDTQYF. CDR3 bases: TGTGCCTGGACTTTGAATTTCGGGGATACGCAGTATTTT.

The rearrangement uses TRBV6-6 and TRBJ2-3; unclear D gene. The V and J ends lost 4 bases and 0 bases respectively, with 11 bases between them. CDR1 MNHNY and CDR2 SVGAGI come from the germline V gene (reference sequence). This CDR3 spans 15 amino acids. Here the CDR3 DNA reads TGTGCCAGCAGTTCCCGAGGACCTAGCACAGATACGCAGTATTTT. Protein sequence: CASSSRGPSTDTQYF.